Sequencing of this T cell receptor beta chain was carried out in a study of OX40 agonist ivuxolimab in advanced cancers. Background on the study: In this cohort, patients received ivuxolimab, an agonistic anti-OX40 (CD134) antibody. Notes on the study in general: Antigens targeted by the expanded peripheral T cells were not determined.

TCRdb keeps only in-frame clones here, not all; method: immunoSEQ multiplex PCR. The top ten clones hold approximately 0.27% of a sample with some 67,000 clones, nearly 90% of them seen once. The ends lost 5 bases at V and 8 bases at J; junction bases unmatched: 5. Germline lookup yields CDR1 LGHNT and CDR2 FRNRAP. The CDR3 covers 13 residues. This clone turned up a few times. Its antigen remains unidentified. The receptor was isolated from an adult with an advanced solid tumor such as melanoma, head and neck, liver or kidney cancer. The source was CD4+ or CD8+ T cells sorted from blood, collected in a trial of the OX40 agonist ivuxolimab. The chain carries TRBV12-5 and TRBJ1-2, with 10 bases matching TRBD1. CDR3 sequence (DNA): TGTGCTAGTGGTGCCGGGACAGGGGACGGCTACACCTTC. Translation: CASGAGTGDGYTF. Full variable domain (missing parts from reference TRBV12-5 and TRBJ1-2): DARVTQTPRHKVTEMGQEVTMRCQPILGHNTVFWYRQTMMQGLELLAYFRNRAPLDDSGMPKDRFSAEMPDATLATLKIQPSEPRDSAVYFCASGAGTGDGYTFGSGTRLTVV.